Below, 24 T cell receptor beta chains from the same sample are listed, as sequenced in a study of glioma-infiltrating T cells. Amplification of TCR alpha and beta CDR3 regions from RNA used iRepertoire nested multiplex PCR. One entry per CDR3 protein results from TCRdb running MiXCR on the multiplex PCR reads. This sample has 100,000 to 150,000 distinct CDR3 sequences; roughly 24% occur once, and the top ten carry roughly 15%. Input material: glioma tissue, nonneoplastic brain tissue, or PBMCs (not recorded which). These TCRs come from a human donor with low-grade glioma or glioblastoma, undergoing nonglioma brain surgery, or in good health (not recorded which).

The chain employs TRBV24-1 and TRBJ2-5; possibly TRBD1 or TRBD2 for D (6 bases each). The germline gives CDR1 KGHDR, CDR2 SFDVKD. The V and J ends lost 9 bases and 5 bases respectively, with 12 bases between them. This CDR3 comprises 12 residues. This chain's CDR3 is CATGGQGETQYF. The CDR3 region has the DNA TGTGCCACCGGAGGGCAGGGGGAGACCCAGTACTTC.

This clonotype was detected ten times or more. The rearrangement links TRBV19 to TRBJ2-7; no reliable D call. Trimming left V 1 base short and J 3 bases short, with 7 bases between. Per germline, CDR1 LNHDA and CDR2 SQIVND (reference sequence). The CDR3 runs 13 residues. CDR3 bases: TGTGCCAGTAGTATAGGCAGAGACTACGAGCAGTACTTC. Its translation: CASSIGRDYEQYF.

This clonotype appeared once. The rearrangement links TRBV4-1 to TRBJ2-7, with 10 bases aligning to TRBD2. Per the germline V gene, CDR1 is MGHRA and CDR2 is YSYEKL. V dropped 1 base and J dropped 7; count of bases not matched to a gene: 4. The CDR3 loop spans 14 amino acids. CDR3 in amino acids: CASSQGAGGWEQYF. CDR3 DNA sequence: TGCGCCAGCAGCCAAGGAGCGGGAGGGTGGGAGCAGTACTTC.

This clonotype was seen a few times. V and J are TRBV11-2 and TRBJ2-3; 7 bases agree with TRBD2. Germline loops: CDR1 SGHAT, CDR2 FQNNGV. The CDR3 runs to 14 residues. The trim removed 5 bases at V and 7 bases at J, leaving 9 bases unmatched. CDR3 loop: CASSRIGRTNTQYF. The CDR3 bases are TGTGCCAGCAGCCGTATCGGGAGGACGAATACGCAGTATTTT.

This clonotype was observed many times. The chain couples TRBV20-1 to TRBJ2-7; no definite D call. Germline V gene data show CDR1 as DFQATT and CDR2 as SNEGSKA (reference sequence). This CDR3 has 14 amino acids. V was cut by 0 bases and J by 1 base, with 10 bases left in between. CDR3 bases: TGCAGTGCTAGAGATTTACAAACGTCCTACGAGCAGTACTTC. Translation gives CSARDLQTSYEQYF.

Many counts were recorded for this clonotype. The rearrangement joins TRBV15 to TRBJ2-1; 12 bases map to TRBD2. After removal of 5 bases from V and 12 bases from J, the junction contained 5 bases not matched to a gene. Germline V gene sequence: CDR1 LNHNV, CDR2 YYDKDF (reference sequence). This CDR3 is 13 amino acids long. In DNA form, the CDR3 reads TGTGCCACCAGCTTTACTAGCGGGAGGATGCAGTTCTTC. Its translation: CATSFTSGRMQFF. Based on the CDR3 plus reference TRBV15 and TRBJ2-1, the full variable domain is DAMVIQNPRYQVTQFGKPVTLSCSQTLNHNVMYWYQQKSSQAPKLLFHYYDKDFNNEADTPDNFQSRRPNTSFCFLDIRSPGLGDTAMYLCATSFTSGRMQFFGPGTRLTVL.

The J gene is TRBJ2-7, the V gene TRBV7-8, with unresolved D. Germline loops: CDR1 SGHVS, CDR2 FQNEAQ. This CDR3 contains 14 residues. V lost 5 bases and J 0 bases, leaving 11 bases between the germline ends. The CDR3 sequence is CASSHRDGSYEQYF. The CDR3 region has the DNA TGTGCCAGCAGCCACAGAGACGGCTCCTACGAGCAGTACTTC. Full variable domain (remainder filled in from reference TRBV7-8 and TRBJ2-7): GAGVSQSPRYKVAKRGQDVALRCDPISGHVSLFWYQQALGQGPEFLTYFQNEAQLDKSGLPSDRFFAERPEGSVSTLKIQRTQQEDSAVYLCASSHRDGSYEQYFGPGTRLTVT.

This clonotype was seen at least ten times. The rearrangement joins TRBV10-3 to TRBJ2-1; TRBD2 might be the D (7 bases). V lost 6 bases to trimming and J lost 9 bases, with 21 bases between them. In germline, CDR1 is ENHRY, CDR2 SYGVKD. This CDR3 is built from 15 residues. The CDR3 reads CAIRGLGDGGGEQFF. As DNA, the CDR3 is TGTGCCATCAGAGGACTAGGGGACGGGGGCGGTGAGCAGTTCTTC.

This rearrangement joins TRBV4-3 to TRBJ2-1; D might be TRBD2 (5 bases). The germline V gene has CDR1 LGHNA and CDR2 YSLEER. Trimming took 1 base from V and 12 from J, leaving 13 bases between them. The length of the CDR3 is 13 residues. In nucleotides, the CDR3 is TGCGCCAGCAGCCAAGGCGAGGGATCAAGGCAGTTCTTC. Amino acids: CASSQGEGSRQFF.

This clonotype has only one observation. Given the absence of the conserved phenylalanine or tryptophan at the CDR3 end, a read error is likely. The V and J genes are TRBV6-2 or TRBV6-3 and TRBJ2-2, with 7 positions matching TRBD2. The germline CDR1 and CDR2 sequences are MNHEY and SVGEGT. The CDR3 has 18 residues. CDR3 nucleotides: TGTGTCAGCAGTTGGGGACCCCAAGCGGGACCCTACACCGGGGAGCTGTTTCTT. Translation: CVSSWGPQAGPYTGELFL.

To note about this clonotype: A single base separates this from a much larger clone, so it may be a read error. Since the CDR3 does not end with the conserved phenylalanine or tryptophan, this likely comes from a read error. CDR3: CASGEGTGNSPLHL. The CDR3, as DNA: TGTGCCAGCGGAGAGGGGACAGGGAACTCACCCCTCCACCTT. V and J are TRBV9 and TRBJ1-6; 9 nucleotides agree with TRBD1. This CDR3 has 14 amino acids. V lost 7 bases, J lost 10 bases, and 9 bases stayed unmatched. CDR1 and CDR2 (germline): SGDLS, YYNGEE.

The rearrangement links TRBV20-1 to TRBJ2-1; maybe TRBD2 (6 bases). This CDR3 contains 15 residues. Germline V CDR1 and CDR2: DFQATT, SNEGSKA (reference sequence). The V and J ends lost 0 bases and 0 bases respectively, with 9 bases between them. CDR3: CSAREHGSSYNEQFF. The DNA of the CDR3 is TGCAGTGCTAGAGAGCACGGGAGCTCCTACAATGAGCAGTTCTTC.

This clonotype came up many times. CDR3 nucleotide sequence: TGTGCCAGTAGTATTCGGGGGCGCGCTGAAGCTTTCTTT. It specifies CASSIRGRAEAFF. V is TRBV19 and J is TRBJ1-1, with D possibly TRBD1 on 6 matching bases. Per germline, CDR1 LNHDA and CDR2 SQIVND (reference sequence). This CDR3 is built from 13 residues. V gave up 3 bases and J gave up 6 bases, with 11 bases separating them. Supplemented by reference TRBV19 and TRBJ1-1, the full variable domain reads DGGITQSPKYLFRKEGQNVTLSCEQNLNHDAMYWYRQDPGQGLRLIYYSQIVNDFQKGDIAEGYSVSREKKESFPLTVTSAQKNPTAFYLCASSIRGRAEAFFGQGTRLTVV.

This clonotype was found many times. The chain employs TRBV7-9 and TRBJ2-3; 9 bases match TRBD2. With 5 bases clipped from V and 3 bases from J, the junction kept 6 bases outside the gene matches. The CDR3 sequence is 15 residues long. Looked up from germline, CDR1 is SEHNR and CDR2 is FQNEAQ (reference sequence). The CDR3 protein is CASSPGTSTTDTQYF. In DNA, the CDR3 is TGTGCCAGCAGCCCCGGGACTAGCACAACAGATACGCAGTATTTT.

This clonotype was detected many times. The chain links TRBV25-1 to TRBJ1-1; 9 bases align to TRBD1. Germline CDR1 and CDR2: MGHDK and SYGVNS. V trimming: 6 bases; J trimming: 1 base; junction bases outside the gene matches: 6. This CDR3 is built from 15 residues. The CDR3 DNA is TGTGCCAGCAGCCAACCGGGACAGGGGAACACTGAAGCTTTCTTT. Protein: CASSQPGQGNTEAFF.

This clonotype was recorded at least ten times. The chain uses TRBV20-1 and TRBJ2-7, with TRBD2 matching over 8 bases. The germline V gene encodes CDR1 DFQATT and CDR2 SNEGSKA (reference sequence). V lost 4 bases to trimming and J lost 7 bases; unmatched junction nucleotides: 9. This CDR3 is 13 amino acids long. The CDR3 coding sequence is TGCAGTGCTACACAAACTAGCGGTGGGGAGCAGTACTTC. Its translation is CSATQTSGGEQYF.

The chain couples TRBV5-4 to TRBJ1-1, with D possibly being TRBD1 (6 bases). Trimming took 0 bases from V and 4 from J, leaving 10 bases between them. Germline V gene lookup returns CDR1 SGHNT and CDR2 YYREEE (reference sequence). This CDR3 is 14 amino acids long. In DNA form, the CDR3 reads TGTGCCAGCAGCTTGGTCCAGGGGCCCACTGAAGCTTTCTTT. Translated: CASSLVQGPTEAFF.

The chain joins TRBV12-3 or TRBV12-4 to TRBJ2-7; no clear D. V lost 6 bases, J lost 2 bases, and 14 bases lay in between. The CDR3 totals 14 residues. CDR3 protein: CASRPGEGTYEQYF. The CDR3 DNA reads as TGTGCCAGCAGACCTGGAGAAGGCACCTACGAGCAGTACTTC.

This clonotype turned up a few times. This chain links TRBV12-3 or TRBV12-4 with TRBJ1-1, with 7 positions matching TRBD1. The CDR3 runs 14 residues. The ends lost 2 bases at V and 5 bases at J; junction bases unmatched: 5. This chain's CDR3 is CASSLKRGPTEAFF. The CDR3 DNA reads TGTGCCAGCAGTTTAAAGAGGGGGCCGACTGAAGCTTTCTTT.

Only a few counts were recorded for this clonotype. This may come from a read error, since a much larger clone is one base off. This CDR3 is missing its conserved last phenylalanine or tryptophan, likely due to a read error. The chain links TRBV6-1 to TRBJ2-7; either TRBD1 or TRBD2 may fit D (5 bases each). Germline assignment: CDR1 MNHNS and CDR2 SASEGT. The CDR3 extends over 12 amino acids. The V end lost 8 bases, the J end lost 3 bases, and 11 bases lay between the germline ends. The DNA of the CDR3 is TGTGCCAGCCTGGGACGGAACTACGAGCAGTACCTC. The encoded protein is CASLGRNYEQYL.

This clonotype occurred many times. V is TRBV4-3 and J is TRBJ2-7; TRBD2 is a possible D gene (5 bases). The V gene's germline CDR1 is LGHNA and CDR2 YSLEER. V was clipped by 0 bases and J by 2 bases, with 11 bases between them. CDR3 length equals 15 residues. The CDR3 is CASSQDRSGAYEQYF. CDR3 DNA: TGCGCCAGCAGCCAAGATCGGAGCGGCGCCTACGAGCAGTACTTC.

Concerning this clonotype itself: Relative to the germline gene, one junction end is altered; a read error may explain this. The chain combines TRBV6-2 or TRBV6-3 with TRBJ2-1; D unresolved. Germline V gives CDR1 MNHEY, CDR2 SVGEGT. The CDR3 runs to 13 residues. CDR3 DNA: TGTGCCAGCAATTACACCAACTACAATGAGCAGTTCTTC. Translated: CASNYTNYNEQFF.

Concerning this clonotype itself: Possible read error: a much larger clone is one base away. The chain couples TRBV5-1 to TRBJ1-2; 8 positions match TRBD1. Germline V lookup: CDR1 SGHRS, CDR2 YFSETQ. The CDR3 loop spans 15 amino acids. CDR3 nucleotides: TGCGCCAGAAGCTTGGTTCAGGGGGCGCATCATGGCTACACCTTC. This translates into CARSLVQGAHHGYTF.

This clonotype has ten or more counts. The chain has TRBV20-1 and TRBJ2-7; TRBD2 matches 10 bases. This CDR3 spans 15 amino acids. CDR1 and CDR2 (germline): DFQATT, SNEGSKA (reference sequence). V lost 5 bases, J lost 0 bases, and 7 bases stayed unmatched. The CDR3 DNA is TGCAGTGCTCGACGGACTAGCGGTTTCTCCTACGAGCAGTACTTC. Translated: CSARRTSGFSYEQYF.